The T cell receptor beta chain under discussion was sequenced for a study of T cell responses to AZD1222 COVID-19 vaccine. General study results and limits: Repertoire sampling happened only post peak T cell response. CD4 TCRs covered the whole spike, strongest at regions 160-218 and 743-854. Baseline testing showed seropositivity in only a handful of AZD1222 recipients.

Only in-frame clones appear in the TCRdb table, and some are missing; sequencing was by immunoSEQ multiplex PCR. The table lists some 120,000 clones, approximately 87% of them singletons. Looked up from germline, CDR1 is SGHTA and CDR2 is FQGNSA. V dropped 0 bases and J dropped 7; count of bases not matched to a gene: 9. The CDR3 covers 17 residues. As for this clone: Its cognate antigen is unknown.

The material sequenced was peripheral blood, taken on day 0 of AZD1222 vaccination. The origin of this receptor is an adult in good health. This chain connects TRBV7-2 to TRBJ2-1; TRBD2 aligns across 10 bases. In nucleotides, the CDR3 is TGTGCCAGCAGCTTAGCGGCTAGCGGGAGAATTAGGAATGAGCAGTTCTTC. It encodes CASSLAASGRIRNEQFF.